The 27 T cell receptor beta chains given below trace back to one sample, sequenced in a study of shared clonotypes between healthy human individuals. Method: immunoSEQ multiplex PCR; TCRdb's copy keeps in-frame clones and lacks some. The repertoire has more than 1.2 million clones, approximately 98.5% of them found once; the top ten carry approximately 0.4%. The sample was naive CD4+ T cells sorted from blood. Subset in this sample: CD45RA+ positively selected. The receptor set was obtained from a man aged 30-40 years in good health.

This clone was seen just once. The chain recombines TRBV30 with TRBJ2-5, with D possibly matching TRBD1 (5 bases). Germline V gene data show CDR1 as GTSNPN and CDR2 as SVGIG (reference sequence). V gave up 0 bases and J gave up 0 bases, with 11 bases separating them. This CDR3 has 15 residues. The CDR3 loop reads CAWSVLGLNQETQYF. The DNA for the CDR3 is TGTGCCTGGAGTGTACTGGGGCTGAACCAAGAGACCCAGTACTTC.

As regards this clone: Other DNA variants within this sample encode the same CDR3. This sequence joins TRBV18 and TRBJ1-3, with D hard to call. Germline CDR1 KGHSH, CDR2 LQKENI. The CDR3 is 17 residues long. V lost 3 bases to trimming and J lost 1 base, with 16 bases between them. CDR3 in DNA: TGTGCCAGCTCACCCCTGGACGGGAGTTCGTCTGGAAACACCATATATTTT. This codes for CASSPLDGSSSGNTIYF.

The CDR3 region is CASSYSGGPPYNEQFF. CDR3 DNA: TGTGCCAGCAGTTACTCGGGGGGACCTCCCTACAATGAGCAGTTCTTC. J is TRBJ2-1 and V is TRBV6-5; tentative D call: TRBD2 (6 bases). The CDR3 runs to 16 residues. Trimming pared 0 bases from V and 2 bases from J, leaving 11 bases between. Germline CDR1 MNHEY, CDR2 SVGAGI.

In its sample, this clone was seen once. This chain joins TRBV18 and TRBJ2-5; D unresolved. This CDR3 is 15 amino acids long. The ends were cut back, 2 bases at V and 1 base at J, with 11 bases in the middle. Germline V gene data show CDR1 as KGHSH and CDR2 as LQKENI. CDR3 region: CASSPGYPAQETQYF. The CDR3 coding sequence is TGTGCCAGCTCACCAGGGTACCCAGCCCAAGAGACCCAGTACTTC.

This rearrangement joins TRBV5-1 to TRBJ2-7, with TRBD2 matching 8 bases. The CDR3 is made up of 15 amino acids. Per the germline V gene, CDR1 is SGHRS and CDR2 is YFSETQ. The J segment lost 5 bases and the V segment lost 4 bases, leaving 11 bases of the junction unmatched. CDR3: CASSHLSGSIHEQYF. The CDR3 DNA reads as TGCGCCAGCAGCCATCTCAGCGGGAGCATACACGAGCAGTACTTC.

J is TRBJ2-3 and V is TRBV19; D is ambiguous. Between the trimmed V and J ends, which lost 6 bases and 0 bases, there was a span of 10 bases. The CDR3 extends over 14 amino acids. The germline V gene has CDR1 LNHDA and CDR2 SQIVND (reference sequence). In DNA form, the CDR3 reads TGTGCCAGTAGAACTCAGAGTAGCACAGATACGCAGTATTTT. This gives the protein CASRTQSSTDTQYF.

This rearrangement joins TRBV10-1 to TRBJ2-2; 7 bases are shared with TRBD2. The germline V gene encodes CDR1 WNHNN and CDR2 SYGVQD (reference sequence). The CDR3 loop spans 17 amino acids. Losses at the gene ends were 0 bases for V and 5 bases for J; bases not matched to a gene: 9. The DNA for the CDR3 is TGCGCCAGCAGTGAGTCGAGGGGCCTAGCGGTGACCGGGGAGCTGTTTTTT. Translated, it gives CASSESRGLAVTGELFF.

The V gene is TRBV5-1, the J gene TRBJ1-3; D might be TRBD1 (6 bases). This CDR3 comprises 17 residues. The V end lost 1 base, the J end lost 0 bases, and 14 bases lay between the germline ends. Germline CDR1 and CDR2: SGHRS and YFSETQ. CDR3 sequence reads: CASSLNGQPNSGNTIYF. Here the CDR3 DNA reads TGCGCCAGCAGCTTGAATGGACAGCCTAACTCTGGAAACACCATATATTTT. The full variable domain, with the rest looked up from reference TRBV5-1 and TRBJ1-3, is KAGVTQTPRYLIKTRGQQVTLSCSPISGHRSVSWYQQTPGQGLQFLFEYFSETQRNKGNFPGRFSGRQFSNSRSEMNVSTLELGDSALYLCASSLNGQPNSGNTIYFGEGSWLTVV.

In nucleotides, the CDR3 is TGCGCCAGCAGTCAGTTAGGGCAGGGGAACACTGAAGCTTTCTTT. Translating gives CASSQLGQGNTEAFF. This chain uses TRBV23-1 with TRBJ1-1, with D perhaps TRBD1 (5 bases). TRBV23-1 is annotated as an ORF whose role is uncertain. CDR3 size: 15 residues. Between the trimmed V and J ends, which lost 3 bases and 1 base, there was a span of 12 bases.

V gene TRBV6-1 combines with J gene TRBJ1-2; TRBD1 might be the D (6 bases). The V end lost 6 bases, the J end lost 3 bases, and 11 bases lay between the germline ends. The germline CDR1 and CDR2 sequences are MNHNS and SASEGT. CDR3 size: 13 residues. The chain's CDR3 is CASRDSAYYGYTF. The CDR3 coding sequence is TGTGCCAGCAGGGACAGCGCCTACTATGGCTACACCTTC.

The rearrangement joins TRBV2 to TRBJ2-1, with 12 bases lining up with TRBD2. Germline-derived CDR1 and CDR2 are SNHLY and FYNNEI. V shed 2 bases and J 9 bases; nucleotides not matched to a gene: 5. The CDR3 is 15 residues long. The CDR3 region is CASSELLAGGGEQFF. CDR3 DNA: TGTGCCAGCAGTGAACTACTAGCGGGAGGAGGTGAGCAGTTCTTC.

The chain joins TRBV19 to TRBJ1-2; TRBD1 is a possible D gene (5 bases). CDR1 is LNHDA and CDR2 is SQIVND in the germline V gene (reference sequence). With 6 bases removed from V and 2 bases from J, the gap between germline ends came to 13 bases. This CDR3 has 14 residues. CDR3 protein: CASSPAGRNYGYTF. For the CDR3, the DNA is TGTGCCAGTAGCCCCGCGGGACGGAACTATGGCTACACCTTC.

This clone has just one count. The chain couples TRBV5-6 to TRBJ2-3; 7 bases are shared with TRBD2. This CDR3 is 17 amino acids long. Per the germline V gene, CDR1 is SGHDT and CDR2 is YYEEEE. V was clipped by 2 bases and J by 5 bases; unmatched bases: 14. CDR3 protein: CASSLPLGRERGDTQYF. In DNA, the CDR3 is TGTGCCAGCAGCTTACCTCTGGGACGGGAGCGGGGAGATACGCAGTATTTT.

V usage is TRBV20-1 and J usage is TRBJ1-2, with unresolved D. V dropped 3 bases and J dropped 3 bases, with 2 bases sitting between them. The germline V gene encodes CDR1 DFQATT and CDR2 SNEGSKA (reference sequence). CDR3 length: 10 amino acids. CDR3 sequence: CSASHYGYTF. CDR3 DNA sequence: TGCAGTGCTAGTCACTATGGCTACACCTTC.

The chain couples TRBV6-5 to TRBJ2-7, with 7 bases that match TRBD2. With V trimmed by 6 bases and J by 2 bases, 4 bases remained unmatched. The CDR3 spans 13 residues. Germline V gene sequence: CDR1 MNHEY, CDR2 SVGAGI. DNA of the CDR3: TGTGCCAGCAGGGGCGGACTAGCCTACGAGCAGTACTTC. This gives the protein CASRGGLAYEQYF.

The V gene is TRBV2, the J gene TRBJ1-1, with D uncertain. Between the trimmed V and J ends, which lost 6 bases and 4 bases, there was a span of 12 bases. This CDR3 comprises 13 residues. Germline V gene data show CDR1 as SNHLY and CDR2 as FYNNEI. CDR3 loop: CASSPLPGTEAFF. In DNA, the CDR3 is TGTGCCAGCAGCCCTCTCCCGGGCACTGAAGCTTTCTTT.

The rearrangement joins TRBV6-5 to TRBJ2-2; no firm D call. V was cut by 5 bases and J by 0 bases, with 4 bases left in between. CDR3 length: 13 residues. The germline gives CDR1 MNHEY, CDR2 SVGAGI. CDR3 DNA: TGTGCCAGCAGTAAGACGAACACCGGGGAGCTGTTTTTT. The encoded protein is CASSKTNTGELFF.

The CDR3 DNA follows: TGTGCCAGCAGCCACCAGACTAGCGGACTTTACGAGCAGTACTTC. It is translated as CASSHQTSGLYEQYF. The V call is TRBV5-4, the J call TRBJ2-7, with 9 positions matching TRBD2. V shed 4 bases and J 4 bases; nucleotides not matched to a gene: 9. The CDR3 totals 15 residues. Germline V gives CDR1 SGHNT, CDR2 YYREEE (reference sequence).

This chain connects TRBV18 to TRBJ2-3; 8 bases are a match to TRBD1. Unmatched junction bases numbered 9, after V lost 4 bases and J lost 6 bases. Per the germline V gene, CDR1 is KGHSH and CDR2 is LQKENI. This CDR3 spans 15 amino acids. The CDR3 here is CASSLLDRAGDTQYF. The DNA of the CDR3 is TGTGCCAGCTCACTTCTGGACAGGGCAGGGGATACGCAGTATTTT.

A single count supports this clone. V usage is TRBV5-4 and J usage is TRBJ2-2; the D gene is possibly TRBD1 (6 bases). CDR1 is SGHNT and CDR2 is YYREEE in the germline V gene (reference sequence). CDR3 length: 16 residues. V was pared by 4 bases and J by 2 bases, with 15 bases between. The CDR3 bases are TGTGCCAGCAGCCCGGGGACACTTGCTAACACCGGGGAGCTGTTTTTT. It is translated as CASSPGTLANTGELFF. Drawing the rest from reference TRBV5-4 and TRBJ2-2, the complete variable domain is ETGVTQSPTHLIKTRGQQVTLRCSSQSGHNTVSWYQQALGQGPQFIFQYYREEENGRGNFPPRFSGLQFPNYSSELNVNALELDDSALYLCASSPGTLANTGELFFGEGSRLTVL.

The CDR3 nucleotides are TGTGCCAGCAGTGAATTGGGGGGAGTGGGCACCGGGGAGCTGTTTTTT. Its protein is CASSELGGVGTGELFF. The chain joins TRBV25-1 to TRBJ2-2; possible D gene TRBD2, 6 bases. V was trimmed by 1 base and J by 4 bases, leaving 13 bases between them. Germline values: CDR1 MGHDK, CDR2 SYGVNS. The CDR3 is made up of 16 amino acids. Based on the CDR3 plus reference TRBV25-1 and TRBJ2-2, the full variable domain is EADIYQTPRYLVIGTGKKITLECSQTMGHDKMYWYQQDPGMELHLIHYSYGVNSTEKGDLSSESTVSRIRTEHFPLTLESARPSHTSQYLCASSELGGVGTGELFFGEGSRLTVL.

The CDR3 DNA sequence: TGCGCCAGCAGCTTGGTTGGGAGTACCCCCTACGAGCAGTACTTC. Translating it yields CASSLVGSTPYEQYF. This rearrangement joins TRBV5-1 to TRBJ2-7; D is perhaps TRBD2 (5 bases). The ends were cut back, 0 bases at V and 2 bases at J, with 12 bases in the middle. The CDR3 loop spans 15 amino acids. Germline V gene lookup returns CDR1 SGHRS and CDR2 YFSETQ.

The V call is TRBV14, the J call TRBJ1-5; TRBD1 aligns across 7 bases. Trimming at V came to 4 bases and at J to 4 bases, leaving 1 base not matched to a gene. The CDR3 has 13 amino acids. Germline lookup yields CDR1 SGHDN and CDR2 FVKESK. In nucleotides, the CDR3 is TGTGCCAGCAGCCGACAGGGAAATCAGCCCCAGCATTTT. It is translated as CASSRQGNQPQHF.

This chain links TRBV15 with TRBJ1-2; D remains ambiguous. The germline V gene has CDR1 LNHNV and CDR2 YYDKDF (reference sequence). V was clipped by 1 base and J by 3 bases, with 9 bases between them. The CDR3 is 14 amino acids. The CDR3 DNA reads TGTGCCACCAGCAGAGTGTTGCTGGACTATGGCTACACCTTC. This encodes CATSRVLLDYGYTF.

This clone has a single count. The V and J genes are TRBV5-1 and TRBJ2-1, with TRBD2 identical over 9 bases. The germline V gene encodes CDR1 SGHRS and CDR2 YFSETQ. Losses at the gene ends were 3 bases for V and 0 bases for J; bases not matched to a gene: 4. CDR3 length: 16 residues. CDR3 amino acids: CASSSSGKSSYNEQFF. The DNA for the CDR3 is TGCGCCAGCAGCTCTAGCGGGAAGAGCTCCTACAATGAGCAGTTCTTC.

The V and J genes are TRBV27 and TRBJ2-1; the D gene is possibly TRBD2 (6 bases). The CDR3 consists of 15 residues. Trimming took off 1 base at V and 12 bases at J, with 19 bases between the two ends. Germline V gives CDR1 MNHEY, CDR2 SMNVEV (reference sequence). The CDR3 DNA is TGTGCCAGCAGTTTATTAGTGGCCCCCCGGGGGTGGCAGTTCTTC. This gives the protein CASSLLVAPRGWQFF.

This clone has only one observation. This rearrangement joins TRBV7-8 to TRBJ1-2, with D perhaps TRBD1 (5 bases). CDR1 is SGHVS and CDR2 is FQNEAQ in the germline V gene. Trimming cost V 5 bases and J 4 bases, with 29 bases left between them. This CDR3 contains 19 residues. As DNA, the CDR3 is TGTGCCAGCAGCCGGACAACGTACCCTTCGGTTCCCGACAGCTATGGCTACACCTTC. This encodes CASSRTTYPSVPDSYGYTF.